Listed below are T cell receptor beta chains from one sample, sequenced in a study of cytomegalovirus exposure and HLA in healthy donors. Assay used: immunoSEQ multiplex PCR; TCRdb lists only in-frame clones, some missing. Of 120,000 or so clones listed, about 80% are singletons. Sequenced material: PBMCs. These receptors were obtained from a woman aged 45-59 years in good health and CMV-seropositive. The CDR3 runs from the conserved cysteine through the conserved F or W. The order of the fields is V gene, J gene, CDR3 protein.

TRBV2	TRBJ2-3	CASSEVQITDTQYF
TRBV6-5	TRBJ2-1	CASTANGGYNEQFF
TRBV19	TRBJ1-2	CATSGAGVYGYTF
TRBV11-2	TRBJ2-2	CASSLVGGRSGELFF
TRBV6-5	TRBJ2-3	CAARGGDTQYF
TRBV5-1	TRBJ1-6	CASSVRQSSYNSPLHF
TRBV19	TRBJ1-5	CASTSLAGSNQPQHF
TRBV7-2	TRBJ1-2	CASSDRGARGYTF
TRBV6-6	TRBJ2-7	CASSYSGTGSSEQYF
TRBV4-2	TRBJ2-3	CASSPGRIAGASTDTQYF
TRBV10-3	TRBJ2-1	CAISDGLAGGEQFF
TRBV4-3	TRBJ2-1	CASSQDSRQGEQFF
TRBV4-1	TRBJ2-7	CASSHPPSGKNSYEQYF
TRBV30	TRBJ2-7	CAWRGLAFYEQYF
TRBV4-1	TRBJ2-3	CASSQDLGQGKDTQYF
TRBV6-6	TRBJ1-2	CASSYGDRENYGYTF
TRBV7-9	TRBJ2-7	CASSSSYRETSYEQYF
TRBV30	TRBJ2-7	CAWAGTAYEQYF
TRBV6-6	TRBJ1-2	CASSRQGADGYTF
TRBV7-8	TRBJ1-2	CASSLSLMSSGYTF
TRBV2	TRBJ2-2	CASSEKGTGNTGELFF
TRBV6-6	TRBJ2-3	CASSYTNLGTDTQYF
TRBV5-1	TRBJ2-2	CASSLISGVSTGELFF
TRBV9	TRBJ2-5	CASSVASWQETQYF
TRBV29-1	TRBJ2-3	CSVEQFGGGRTDTQYF
TRBV5-1	TRBJ1-3	CASSKTGGLSGNTIYF
TRBV7-3	TRBJ2-3	CASSLGLAANTDTQYF
TRBV7-9	TRBJ2-7	CASTPEVSYEQYF